The 28 T cell receptor beta chains given below trace back to one sample, sequenced in a study of radiotherapy plus CTLA-4 blockade in lung cancer. Data came from immunoSEQ multiplex PCR; TCRdb stores just in-frame clones and leaves some out. The table includes roughly 48,000 clones, 82% detected once. Sequencing was performed on peripheral blood, taken from a patient treated with radiotherapy plus ipilimumab. The receptor source for this set is a human donor with non-small cell lung cancer who had stable disease on radiotherapy plus ipilimumab.

V usage is TRBV4-3 and J usage is TRBJ2-1; 8 bases map to TRBD2. In germline, CDR1 is LGHNA, CDR2 YSLEER. The CDR3 contains 15 residues. Trimming at V came to 3 bases and at J to 7 bases, leaving 8 bases not matched to a gene. CDR3 amino acids: CASSQSSTGGNEQFF. The CDR3 DNA is TGCGCCAGCAGCCAGTCATCTACGGGGGGGAATGAGCAGTTCTTC.

The chain uses TRBV11-2 and TRBJ2-5; D ambiguous. Trimming pared 0 bases from V and 3 bases from J, leaving 11 bases between. The CDR3 extends over 15 amino acids. Per the germline V gene, CDR1 is SGHAT and CDR2 is FQNNGV. The CDR3 spells CASSLDWARKETQYF. In nucleotides, the CDR3 is TGTGCCAGCAGCTTAGATTGGGCTCGCAAAGAGACCCAGTACTTC.

This clone was counted a single time. This sequence joins TRBV27 and TRBJ2-7, with 10 bases identical to TRBD2. The J segment lost 3 bases and the V segment lost 5 bases, leaving 7 bases of the junction unmatched. The CDR3 is 15 residues long. CDR1 and CDR2 (germline): MNHEY, SMNVEV (reference sequence). CDR3 residues: CASSPLAGGSYEQYF. In nucleotides, the CDR3 is TGTGCCAGCAGTCCCTTAGCGGGAGGTAGCTACGAGCAGTACTTC.

The chain recombines TRBV4-3 with TRBJ1-6, with D perhaps TRBD1 (6 bases). Germline CDR1 and CDR2: LGHNA and YSLEER. V lost 0 bases, J lost 7 bases, and 13 bases lay in between. The CDR3 is 16 residues long. The CDR3 loop is CASSQDATGLNSPLHF. CDR3 coding DNA: TGCGCCAGCAGCCAAGATGCCACAGGGCTGAATTCACCCCTCCACTTT.

The chain employs TRBV28 and TRBJ2-3; tentative D call: TRBD1 (6 bases). Germline V gives CDR1 MDHEN, CDR2 SYDVKM. V was shortened by 4 bases and J by 1 base, with 15 bases between the two germline ends. This CDR3 has 16 amino acids. The CDR3 here is CASSWVQDRGTDTQYF. As DNA, the CDR3 is TGTGCCAGCAGTTGGGTACAGGACAGAGGCACAGATACGCAGTATTTT.

The chain employs TRBV28 and TRBJ1-4; D might be TRBD1 (5 bases). CDR3 length: 15 amino acids. The V end was cut by 1 base, the J end by 6 bases, with 12 bases between. Germline V gene sequence: CDR1 MDHEN, CDR2 SYDVKM. Here the CDR3 reads CASSLLAGSDEKLFF. The CDR3 bases are TGTGCCAGCAGTTTATTAGCAGGGTCAGATGAAAAACTGTTTTTT.

There are a few counts of this clone. The chain combines TRBV4-3 with TRBJ1-2; TRBD1 matches at 7 bases. Trimming cost V 0 bases and J 6 bases; bases outside gene matches: 7. This CDR3 is 15 amino acids long. Germline V gene lookup returns CDR1 LGHNA and CDR2 YSLEER. CDR3: CASSQDRSDRDGYTF. The CDR3 bases are TGCGCCAGCAGCCAAGATCGTTCCGACAGGGATGGCTACACCTTC.

This chain links TRBV5-1 with TRBJ2-1, with TRBD2 matching 7 bases. J gave up 0 bases and V 4 bases, and 10 bases lay outside the gene matches. Germline V gene lookup returns CDR1 SGHRS and CDR2 YFSETQ. This CDR3 is 17 amino acids long. CDR3 nucleotide sequence: TGCGCCAGCAGCAATGCGAAAGCGGGGAGCTCCTACAATGAGCAGTTCTTC. Its translation: CASSNAKAGSSYNEQFF.

The V and J genes are TRBV4-1 and TRBJ1-2; TRBD1 aligns across 8 bases. This CDR3 has 17 amino acids. Looked up from germline, CDR1 is MGHRA and CDR2 is YSYEKL. V was pared by 4 bases and J by 4 bases, with 14 bases of the junction left unmatched. The CDR3 nucleotides read TGCGCCAGCAGCCCCGGGCAGGGGGCCTATACCTTCTATGGCTACACCTTC. It yields the protein CASSPGQGAYTFYGYTF.

The chain uses TRBV18 and TRBJ2-7; 10 positions agree with TRBD2. The junction had 5 bases not matched to a gene; V was cut back by 6 bases and J by 3 bases. Germline assignment: CDR1 KGHSH and CDR2 LQKENI. This CDR3 is 14 amino acids long. The CDR3 coding sequence is TGTGCCAGCTCCGACCAGCGGGAGGGCTACGAGCAGTACTTC. It yields the protein CASSDQREGYEQYF.

This clone turned up a few times. The chain joins TRBV4-1 to TRBJ1-2, with a tentative D call TRBD1 (5 bases). This CDR3 comprises 15 residues. Germline lookup yields CDR1 MGHRA and CDR2 YSYEKL. V was trimmed by 1 base and J by 8 bases, leaving 17 bases between them. CDR3 DNA sequence: TGCGCCAGCAGCCAAGTGGGGGGACGCCGGACAGGCTACACCTTC. Its translation is CASSQVGGRRTGYTF.

This clone was counted a few times. The rearrangement uses TRBV2 and TRBJ2-1; possible D gene TRBD2, 5 bases. Trimming took off 11 bases at V and 0 bases at J, with 11 bases between the two ends. This CDR3 is built from 13 residues. Germline lookup yields CDR1 SNHLY and CDR2 FYNNEI. CDR3: CAGKRYSYNEQFF. In DNA, the CDR3 is TGTGCCGGGAAGCGGTACTCCTACAATGAGCAGTTCTTC.

To note about this clone: An end of the junction does not agree with germline; a read error may underlie this. This chain uses TRBV19 with TRBJ1-1, with TRBD1 matching over 7 bases. Looked up from germline, CDR1 is LNHDA and CDR2 is SQIVND (reference sequence). The CDR3 covers 15 residues. CDR3 sequence: CASRIGGGAVTEAFF. CDR3 coding DNA: TGTGCCAGTAGGATAGGAGGGGGCGCTGTTACTGAAGCTTTCTTT.

The chain is built from TRBV5-1 and TRBJ1-1, with 8 bases aligning to TRBD1. This CDR3 has 15 residues. Germline V CDR1 and CDR2: SGHRS, YFSETQ. After removal of 4 bases from V and 1 base from J, the junction contained 6 bases not matched to a gene. The CDR3 sequence is CASSPNTGGNTEAFF. The CDR3 coding sequence is TGCGCCAGCAGCCCCAACACAGGGGGGAACACTGAAGCTTTCTTT.

This chain uses TRBV5-6 with TRBJ2-5; the D gene is possibly TRBD1 (5 bases). CDR1 is SGHDT, CDR2 YYEEEE, per germline. Trimming pared 1 base from V and 1 base from J, leaving 17 bases between. The CDR3 spans 17 residues. CDR3 amino acids: CASSLSGAGPVQETQYF. DNA for the CDR3: TGTGCCAGCAGCTTGAGTGGGGCAGGGCCGGTCCAAGAGACCCAGTACTTC.

The rearrangement links TRBV11-2 to TRBJ2-4; D gene unclear. Looked up from germline, CDR1 is SGHAT and CDR2 is FQNNGV. The CDR3 runs 16 residues. V lost 6 bases and J lost 0, with 15 bases in between. The CDR3 DNA reads TGTGCCAGCAGACCCGGCCTAGGATTAGCCAAAAACATTCAGTACTTC. Residues: CASRPGLGLAKNIQYF. Full variable domain (missing parts from reference TRBV11-2 and TRBJ2-4): EAGVAQSPRYKIIEKRQSVAFWCNPISGHATLYWYQQILGQGPKLLIQFQNNGVVDDSQLPKDRFSAERLKGVDSTLKIQPAKLEDSAVYLCASRPGLGLAKNIQYFGAGTRLSVL.

The chain employs TRBV28 and TRBJ1-3; D is possibly TRBD1 (5 bases). Per the germline V gene, CDR1 is MDHEN and CDR2 is SYDVKM. The V and J ends lost 1 base and 4 bases respectively, with 8 bases between them. The CDR3 is 14 amino acids. Written as DNA, the CDR3 is TGTGCCAGCAGTTTATCAGGGTTCGGAAACACCATATATTTT. Its translation is CASSLSGFGNTIYF.

The gene calls are TRBV5-4 and TRBJ2-5, with TRBD1 matching 7 bases. J was trimmed by 2 bases and V by 1 base; bases with no gene match: 8. Germline CDR1 reads SGHNT; CDR2 reads YYREEE (reference sequence). The CDR3 totals 16 residues. The chain's CDR3 is CASSLFGTESQETQYF. DNA of the CDR3: TGTGCCAGCAGCTTGTTCGGGACAGAGTCGCAAGAGACCCAGTACTTC.

The chain employs TRBV27 and TRBJ1-1; the D is unclear. The CDR3 spans 16 residues. Germline V lookup: CDR1 MNHEY, CDR2 SMNVEV (reference sequence). V was clipped by 5 bases and J by 2 bases, with 18 bases between them. The CDR3 DNA follows: TGTGCCAGCAGTCCACCCTGGGGAGGAGGTAACACTGAAGCTTTCTTT. Its protein product is CASSPPWGGGNTEAFF.

The chain couples TRBV9 to TRBJ1-1, with TRBD1 identical over 7 bases. The CDR3 has 16 amino acids. Germline values: CDR1 SGDLS, CDR2 YYNGEE. J gave up 1 base and V 3 bases, and 9 bases lay outside the gene matches. The CDR3 bases are TGTGCCAGCAGCGCTCCAGCCGGGACAGCGAACACTGAAGCTTTCTTT. It yields the protein CASSAPAGTANTEAFF.

The gene calls are TRBV7-9 and TRBJ2-5, with D possibly matching TRBD2 (6 bases). The germline CDR1 and CDR2 sequences are SEHNR and FQNEAQ (reference sequence). Trimming took 7 bases from V and 5 from J, leaving 32 bases between them. This CDR3 is 19 amino acids long. CDR3 region: CASILMVPREMGLRETQYF. The CDR3 bases are TGTGCCAGCATCCTAATGGTCCCCCGGGAGATGGGCTTACGGGAGACCCAGTACTTC.

The chain recombines TRBV6-1 with TRBJ1-2; perhaps TRBD1 as D (5 bases). Germline V gene sequence: CDR1 MNHNS, CDR2 SASEGT. Trimming left V 1 base short and J 4 bases short, with 16 bases between. This CDR3 comprises 16 residues. CDR3 region: CASSEEMMGRSYGYTF. CDR3 nucleotide sequence: TGTGCCAGCAGTGAAGAGATGATGGGGCGCAGCTATGGCTACACCTTC.

This clone was picked up a small number of times. The chain is built from TRBV28 and TRBJ1-5; D is unresolved. The germline gives CDR1 MDHEN, CDR2 SYDVKM. This CDR3 comprises 15 residues. V was pared by 5 bases and J by 2 bases, with 13 bases between. CDR3 bases: TGTGCCAGCAGTCCACTCACGAGGGGCAATCAGCCCCAGCATTTT. Residues: CASSPLTRGNQPQHF.

This chain uses TRBV25-1 with TRBJ1-1; TRBD1 aligns across 11 bases. The CDR3 covers 18 residues. J was trimmed by 4 bases and V by 3 bases; bases with no gene match: 13. Germline V gene sequence: CDR1 MGHDK, CDR2 SYGVNS. CDR3 sequence: CASSDRPGTGGRATEAFF. CDR3 in DNA: TGTGCCAGCAGTGATCGACCGGGGACAGGGGGACGAGCCACTGAAGCTTTCTTT.

J is TRBJ1-2 and V is TRBV7-2; a possible D gene is TRBD1 (5 bases). V was trimmed by 4 bases and J by 6 bases, leaving 12 bases between them. The CDR3 covers 13 residues. Germline loops: CDR1 SGHTA, CDR2 FQGNSA. The CDR3 DNA is TGTGCCAGCAGCTCTACGACCAGGGATGGCTACACCTTC. It is translated as CASSSTTRDGYTF.

The rearrangement joins TRBV5-1 to TRBJ1-1, with D possibly matching TRBD1 (5 bases). The CDR3 is 14 residues long. Germline V gene data show CDR1 as SGHRS and CDR2 as YFSETQ. Deletions cut 2 bases from V and 11 bases from J, with 19 bases between. This CDR3 reads CASSFNSGLGTAFF. Here the CDR3 DNA reads TGCGCCAGCAGCTTCAACTCGGGACTGGGTACGGCTTTCTTT.

V and J are TRBV10-3 and TRBJ2-2; 8 nucleotides match TRBD1. The germline CDR1 and CDR2 sequences are ENHRY and SYGVKD. The CDR3 is made up of 16 amino acids. The V and J ends lost 0 bases and 2 bases, in that order; junction bases with no gene match: 2. CDR3 sequence: CAISESPGGNTGELFF. The CDR3 DNA is TGTGCCATCAGTGAGTCCCCAGGGGGCAACACCGGGGAGCTGTTTTTT.

The J gene is TRBJ1-2, the V gene TRBV5-1; D may be TRBD1 (5 bases). CDR1 SGHRS and CDR2 YFSETQ come from the germline V gene. This CDR3 spans 15 amino acids. V dropped 4 bases and J dropped 2 bases, with 15 bases sitting between them. The CDR3 loop is CASSPSPGGNYGYTF. The CDR3 nucleotides are TGCGCCAGCAGCCCCTCTCCGGGGGGGAACTATGGCTACACCTTC.